In its sample, the clone carrying this TCR beta chain was seen a few times. Its antigen remains unknown. The data belong to a study of shared clonotypes between healthy human individuals. Study observations and caveats: Memory subsets had estimated richness that was generally smaller than that of naive subsets.

Each sorted subset replicate got 200 ng genomic DNA, roughly 33,000 genomes. Sequencing used immunoSEQ multiplex PCR; TCRdb keeps in-frame clones, though not all of them. The sample includes about 110,000 clones, more than 65% of them seen just once. Germline V gene sequence: CDR1 SGHNT, CDR2 YYREEE (reference sequence). Between the trimmed V and J ends, which lost 1 base and 4 bases, there was a span of 5 bases. The CDR3 consists of 12 residues. Adult donors, all healthy and HIV-negative, had no recent acute infections or vaccinations. Sequenced material: memory CD8+ T cells sorted from blood. Subset in this sample: CD45RO+ cells pooled with CCR7-negative TemRA cells. The chain has TRBV5-4 and TRBJ1-1; no clear D gene. The TCR comes from a woman younger than 45 in good health. CDR3 amino acids: CASSLSGTEAFF. The DNA of the CDR3 is TGTGCCAGCAGCTTGAGTGGCACTGAAGCTTTCTTT.